The next 15 T cell receptor beta chains were all read from a single sample in a study of T cell repertoires in cytomegalovirus infection. TCRdb re-called the reads through MiXCR, storing one row per CDR3 protein. Here the sample spans about 180,000 distinct CDR3 sequences, about 15% being singletons. The specimen sequenced was PBMCs. The origin of the receptors is a human donor in good health (CMV status not recorded). Some clones in this sample may be carry-over from other donors' samples.

This clonotype was picked up many times. V usage is TRBV6-5 and J usage is TRBJ1-3, with TRBD1 as a possible D gene (5 bases). The CDR3 covers 17 residues. Germline values: CDR1 MNHEY, CDR2 SVGAGI. V gave up 0 bases and J gave up 0 bases, with 12 bases separating them. The CDR3 reads CASSYSSGADSGNTIYF. The CDR3 DNA follows: TGTGCCAGCAGTTACTCCAGCGGGGCCGACTCTGGAAACACCATATATTTT.

This clonotype has ten or more counts. The gene calls are TRBV6-1 and TRBJ1-2; weak D call: TRBD1 (5 bases). V shed 2 bases and J shed 5 bases, with 9 bases lying between them. The CDR3 length is 13 residues. Germline assignment: CDR1 MNHNS and CDR2 SASEGT. CDR3 loop: CASSERGAYGYTF. Written as DNA, the CDR3 is TGTGCCAGCAGTGAAAGGGGAGCATATGGCTACACCTTC.

This clonotype was recorded at least ten times. The chain has TRBV7-9 and TRBJ2-5, with D hard to call. The germline V gene encodes CDR1 SEHNR and CDR2 FQNEAQ (reference sequence). The CDR3 loop spans 12 amino acids. V dropped 8 bases and J dropped 4 bases, with 11 bases sitting between them. CDR3 coding DNA: TGTGCCAGCGGACGGTCCCCAGAGACCCAGTACTTC. Encoded protein: CASGRSPETQYF.

This clonotype was observed many times. This chain joins TRBV7-8 and TRBJ1-2; D perhaps matches TRBD1 (6 bases). Trimming took 4 bases from V and 4 from J, leaving 13 bases between them. CDR3 length: 14 residues. The germline gives CDR1 SGHVS, CDR2 FQNEAQ. The CDR3 bases are TGTGCCAGCAGCTCCAGACAGGAAAGCTATGGCTACACCTTC. It is translated as CASSSRQESYGYTF.

This clonotype has just a few counts. CDR3 in DNA: TGTGCCAGCTACGGAACGTCAGGGGATGAAAAACTGTTTTTT. Its protein product is CASYGTSGDEKLFF. The rearrangement links TRBV6-1 to TRBJ1-4, with D maybe TRBD1 (6 bases). The CDR3 covers 14 residues. V lost 8 bases to trimming and J lost 6 bases, with 16 bases between them. The germline V gene encodes CDR1 MNHNS and CDR2 SASEGT.

J is TRBJ1-2 and V is TRBV30, with D unresolved. Germline V gene lookup returns CDR1 GTSNPN and CDR2 SVGIG (reference sequence). The CDR3 is 13 amino acids. V lost 1 base and J 8 bases, leaving 14 bases between the germline ends. The CDR3 sequence is CAWSDSARGGYTF. The CDR3 coding sequence is TGTGCCTGGAGTGACAGTGCTCGAGGAGGCTACACCTTC.

This clonotype was counted between two and nine times. This chain joins TRBV6-2 or TRBV6-3 and TRBJ2-7, with 9 bases lining up with TRBD1. The CDR3 runs to 15 residues. J was trimmed by 2 bases and V by 2 bases; bases with no gene match: 4. Germline V gene data show CDR1 as MNHEY and CDR2 as SVGEGT. The CDR3 DNA reads TGTGCCAGCAGTTACAGACGGACAGGGGCCTACGAGCAGTACTTC. It encodes CASSYRRTGAYEQYF.

This chain connects TRBV29-1 to TRBJ2-3; 7 bases fit TRBD2. Germline lookup yields CDR1 SQVTM and CDR2 ANQGSEA. The CDR3 consists of 12 residues. Trimming took 5 bases from V and 4 from J; bases not matched to a gene: 3. The CDR3 protein is CSVLTSPDTQYF. The CDR3, as DNA: TGCAGCGTTTTGACTAGCCCAGATACGCAGTATTTT.

The chain is built from TRBV19 and TRBJ1-2; TRBD1 matches at 7 bases. Germline V gives CDR1 LNHDA, CDR2 SQIVND (reference sequence). The junction had 11 bases not matched to a gene; V was cut back by 1 base and J by 3 bases. The CDR3 is made up of 17 amino acids. The CDR3 spells CASSIGFGTELYYGYTF. CDR3 coding DNA: TGTGCCAGTAGTATAGGTTTCGGGACAGAACTATACTATGGCTACACCTTC. Looking up the rest from reference TRBV19 and TRBJ1-2 gives the full variable domain: DGGITQSPKYLFRKEGQNVTLSCEQNLNHDAMYWYRQDPGQGLRLIYYSQIVNDFQKGDIAEGYSVSREKKESFPLTVTSAQKNPTAFYLCASSIGFGTELYYGYTFGSGTRLTVV.

This clonotype was recorded only once. With a much larger clone just one base away, this may be a read error. This is likely a read error, given that the CDR3 carries no conserved phenylalanine or tryptophan at its end. This rearrangement joins TRBV29-1 to TRBJ1-4, with TRBD1 identical over 7 bases. The CDR3 is 16 residues long. From germline, CDR1 is SQVTM and CDR2 ANQGSEA. The V gene end was trimmed by 6 bases and the J gene end by 0 bases; junction bases not matched to a gene: 10. CDR3: CSVAGQQKTTNEKLFI. The CDR3 DNA reads as TGCAGCGTCGCGGGACAGCAGAAAACAACTAATGAAAAACTGTTTATT.

This clonotype was seen ten or more times. The V gene is TRBV30, the J gene TRBJ2-3; TRBD2 matches 8 bases. The CDR3 extends over 14 amino acids. The trim removed 5 bases at V and 1 base at J, leaving 5 bases unmatched. Germline V CDR1 and CDR2: GTSNPN, SVGIG (reference sequence). In DNA, the CDR3 is TGTGCCTGGTCAGCGGGAGTTGGCACAGATACGCAGTATTTT. Protein product: CAWSAGVGTDTQYF.

The chain recombines TRBV10-2 with TRBJ1-1; D is uncertain. The germline V gene has CDR1 WSHSY and CDR2 SAAADI. Trimming stripped 5 bases from V and 1 base from J, with 11 bases between. The CDR3 covers 14 residues. CDR3 DNA: TGCGCCAGCAGTATCGGCCTAAAGAACACTGAAGCTTTCTTT. Protein: CASSIGLKNTEAFF.

This clonotype appeared many times. The chain couples TRBV7-3 to TRBJ1-1; D is possibly TRBD1 (5 bases). The CDR3 totals 13 residues. CDR1 SGHTA and CDR2 FQGTGA come from the germline V gene. V lost 5 bases and J lost 10, with 17 bases in between. The CDR3: CASSPRSGFGAFF. CDR3 DNA sequence: TGTGCCAGCAGCCCCCGGTCAGGGTTCGGAGCTTTCTTT. Supplemented by reference TRBV7-3 and TRBJ1-1, the full variable domain reads GAGVSQTPSNKVTEKGKYVELRCDPISGHTALYWYRQSLGQGPEFLIYFQGTGAADDSGLPNDRFFAVRPEGSVSTLKIQRTERGDSAVYLCASSPRSGFGAFFGQGTRLTVV.

This clonotype was seen repeatedly, ten times or more. The chain has TRBV28 and TRBJ1-5; 9 bases agree with TRBD1. CDR1 MDHEN and CDR2 SYDVKM come from the germline V gene. The V and J ends lost 4 bases and 6 bases, in that order; junction bases with no gene match: 4. The CDR3 spans 14 residues. CDR3 coding DNA: TGTGCCAGCAGTTCACAGGGGGCTAGTCAGCCCCAGCATTTT. Translated: CASSSQGASQPQHF.

The sample holds a few counts of this clonotype. The gene calls are TRBV5-5 and TRBJ1-5; TRBD1 matches at 10 bases. The CDR3 runs 15 residues. J was trimmed by 8 bases and V by 5 bases; bases with no gene match: 10. CDR1 and CDR2 (germline): SGHKS, YYEKEE (reference sequence). The CDR3 region has the DNA TGTGCCAGCAGTTCGGACAGGGGGGGGATGGAGCCCCAGCATTTT. As protein: CASSSDRGGMEPQHF.